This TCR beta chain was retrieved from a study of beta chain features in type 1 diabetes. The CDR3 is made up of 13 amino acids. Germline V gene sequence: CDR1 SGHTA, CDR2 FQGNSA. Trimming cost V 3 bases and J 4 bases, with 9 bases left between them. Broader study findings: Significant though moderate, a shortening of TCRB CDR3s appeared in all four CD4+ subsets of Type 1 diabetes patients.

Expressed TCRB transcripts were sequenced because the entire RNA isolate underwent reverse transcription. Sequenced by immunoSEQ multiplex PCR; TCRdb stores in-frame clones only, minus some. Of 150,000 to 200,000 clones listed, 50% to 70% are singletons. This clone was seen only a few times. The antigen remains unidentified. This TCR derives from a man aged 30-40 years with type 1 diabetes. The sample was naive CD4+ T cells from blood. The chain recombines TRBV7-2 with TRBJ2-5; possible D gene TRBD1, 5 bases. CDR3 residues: CASSFRVAETQYF. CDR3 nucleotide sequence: TGTGCCAGCAGCTTCAGGGTGGCAGAGACCCAGTACTTC.